This T cell receptor beta chain comes out of a study of blood T cell repertoires in COVID-19. Study as a whole: The United States, Italy and Spain were the sources of the acute and convalescent COVID-19 samples. Nucleic acid was either cDNA or gDNA, and it came from T cells, B-cell-depleted T cells, or PBMCs.

Study processing details: Amplified reference gene primers provided the basis for estimating nucleated cell counts. Generated by immunoSEQ multiplex PCR, the TCRdb table keeps only in-frame clones and is missing some. The V and J calls and clone size were taken over from that table, and D and trimming were inferred from the DNA. The sample records about 160,000 clones, 84% being singletons. The germline V and J ends were trimmed by 6 bases and 7 bases, with 19 bases remaining between them. Per the germline V gene, CDR1 is KGHSH and CDR2 is LQKENI. The CDR3 is 14 residues long. The chain couples TRBV18 to TRBJ2-7; D unclear. Sequences were obtained from peripheral blood. The sequence was obtained from a man between 18 and 29 years old with active or convalescent COVID-19. CDR3 sequence reads: CASSPQVGRVEQYF. CDR3 sequence (DNA): TGTGCCAGCTCCCCGCAAGTAGGCCGGGTAGAGCAGTACTTC.